The 32 T cell receptor beta chains below all came from one sample that was sequenced in a study of OX40 agonist ivuxolimab in advanced cancers. Libraries were prepared through the immunoSEQ multiplex PCR assay. The clones in this table, taken by TCRdb from immuneACCESS, are in-frame only. Not every clone is retained; where verified, under half of the shortfall comes from an unresolved V gene, and the cause of the rest is unknown. This sample gives roughly 140,000 clones in total; 85% to 95% of them show up just once. The top ten clonotypes cover 0.3% to 0.35% of the sample. This sample comprised CD4+ or CD8+ T cells sorted from blood, obtained in a trial of the OX40 agonist ivuxolimab. These receptors originate from an adult with an advanced solid tumor such as melanoma, head and neck, liver or kidney cancer.

V is TRBV10-3 and J is TRBJ1-6, with a tentative D call TRBD1 (5 bases). CDR3 size: 15 residues. Germline V lookup: CDR1 ENHRY, CDR2 SYGVKD. Trimming took 0 bases from V and 7 from J, leaving 10 bases between them. Here the CDR3 DNA reads TGTGCCATCAGTGAGTCAAAGGCAGGGAATTCACCCCTCCACTTT. It encodes CAISESKAGNSPLHF.

This chain joins TRBV5-1 and TRBJ1-1; D remains unclear. V was trimmed by 2 bases and J by 0 bases, leaving 11 bases between them. The CDR3 has 15 residues. Germline values: CDR1 SGHRS, CDR2 YFSETQ. CDR3 residues: CASSFQTGMNTEAFF. The CDR3 nucleotides are TGCGCCAGCAGCTTTCAGACGGGCATGAACACTGAAGCTTTCTTT.

This chain connects TRBV11-2 to TRBJ1-4, with no clear D. Germline loops: CDR1 SGHAT, CDR2 FQNNGV. The V end lost 1 base, the J end lost 0 bases, and 9 bases lay between the germline ends. This CDR3 contains 16 residues. DNA of the CDR3: TGTGCCAGCAGCTTAGGGGCAGATTCAACTAATGAAAAACTGTTTTTT. This encodes CASSLGADSTNEKLFF. The complete variable domain, with remaining parts taken from reference TRBV11-2 and TRBJ1-4, reads EAGVAQSPRYKIIEKRQSVAFWCNPISGHATLYWYQQILGQGPKLLIQFQNNGVVDDSQLPKDRFSAERLKGVDSTLKIQPAKLEDSAVYLCASSLGADSTNEKLFFGSGTQLSVL.

This sequence joins TRBV5-4 and TRBJ1-1; 10 bases align to TRBD1. The ends lost 4 bases at V and 10 bases at J; junction bases unmatched: 7. Germline CDR1 SGHNT, CDR2 YYREEE (reference sequence). The CDR3 runs to 13 residues. The CDR3 DNA follows: TGTGCCAGCAGCCAGGGACAGGGGTCGAGAGCTTTCTTT. Its protein product is CASSQGQGSRAFF.

The rearrangement joins TRBV11-2 to TRBJ2-3; 7 positions agree with TRBD2. With V trimmed by 3 bases and J by 4 bases, 1 base remained unmatched. This CDR3 has 13 amino acids. Germline V lookup: CDR1 SGHAT, CDR2 FQNNGV. The CDR3 spells CASSFAGADTQYF. The DNA for the CDR3 is TGTGCCAGCAGCTTTGCGGGAGCAGATACGCAGTATTTT.

The V call is TRBV5-4, the J call TRBJ1-1; a weak D match, TRBD1 (5 bases). Germline V gene sequence: CDR1 SGHNT, CDR2 YYREEE (reference sequence). Trimming removed 3 bases from V and 1 base from J, with 10 bases in between. The CDR3 runs 14 residues. CDR3 sequence reads: CASSSRGKNTEAFF. The DNA for the CDR3 is TGTGCCAGCAGCTCCCGGGGGAAGAACACTGAAGCTTTCTTT.

The chain is built from TRBV7-2 and TRBJ1-2, with 9 bases aligning to TRBD1. V shed 1 base, J shed 4 bases, and the junction held 7 bases outside the gene matches. The CDR3 sequence is 16 residues long. The germline V gene encodes CDR1 SGHTA and CDR2 FQGNSA. CDR3 sequence reads: CASSLDRTGAFYGYTF. The CDR3 DNA reads TGTGCCAGCAGCTTAGATAGGACAGGGGCCTTCTATGGCTACACCTTC.

The genes are TRBV5-6 and TRBJ2-2, with D hard to call. Germline V gives CDR1 SGHDT, CDR2 YYEEEE. Trimming removed 7 bases at V and 0 bases at J, with 10 bases between. The CDR3 is 14 residues long. This chain's CDR3 is CASSSGPNTGELFF. CDR3 bases: TGTGCCAGCTCGTCCGGGCCGAACACCGGGGAGCTGTTTTTT.

With regard to this clone: At one end, the junction sequence differs from germline, possibly due to a read error. The rearrangement links TRBV5-6 to TRBJ2-3, with unresolved D. Germline-derived CDR1 and CDR2 are SGHDT and YYEEEE. The CDR3 contains 13 residues. Here the CDR3 DNA reads TGTGCCGGCAGCTTGGCCAAAGCAGATACGCAGTATTTT. Protein sequence: CAGSLAKADTQYF. The full variable domain, completed using reference TRBV5-6 and TRBJ2-3, is DAGVTQSPTHLIKTRGQQVTLRCSPKSGHDTVSWYQQALGQGPQFIFQYYEEEERQRGNFPDRFSGHQFPNYSSELNVNALLLGDSALYLCAGSLAKADTQYFGPGTRLTVL.

This clone was seen just once. The chain carries TRBV11-2 and TRBJ2-5; the D call may be TRBD1 or TRBD2 (6 bases each). V lost 0 bases to trimming and J lost 5 bases, with 16 bases between them. Germline CDR1 and CDR2: SGHAT and FQNNGV. This CDR3 region has 16 residues. CDR3 residues: CASSLDLAGGLETQYF. The DNA for the CDR3 is TGTGCCAGCAGCTTAGATCTCGCCGGGGGCCTGGAGACCCAGTACTTC.

The chain uses TRBV27 and TRBJ1-3; D remains unclear. V lost 5 bases, J lost 0 bases, and 11 bases lay in between. Germline values: CDR1 MNHEY, CDR2 SMNVEV (reference sequence). This CDR3 is built from 15 residues. CDR3 amino acids: CASSPSYNSGNTIYF. DNA of the CDR3: TGTGCCAGCAGTCCCTCTTACAACTCTGGAAACACCATATATTTT.

The V gene is TRBV18, the J gene TRBJ2-1, with D unclear. This CDR3 spans 14 amino acids. The germline V and J ends were trimmed by 2 bases and 9 bases, with 14 bases remaining between them. The V gene's germline CDR1 is KGHSH and CDR2 LQKENI. For the CDR3, the DNA is TGTGCCAGCTCACCAGCCCGGTTGGTGGGTGAGCAGTTCTTC. It translates to CASSPARLVGEQFF.

CDR3 DNA: TGTGCCATCAGTGAGCCGAGGGCGGGAGAAGGGGAGCAGTACTTC. Residues: CAISEPRAGEGEQYF. The chain has TRBV10-3 and TRBJ2-7; 7 nucleotides line up with TRBD2. Unmatched junction bases numbered 11, after V lost 2 bases and J lost 7 bases. Germline CDR1 is ENHRY and CDR2 is SYGVKD. The CDR3 extends over 15 amino acids.

The rearrangement links TRBV19 to TRBJ2-7; 12 nucleotides align to TRBD2. The V gene's germline CDR1 is LNHDA and CDR2 SQIVND (reference sequence). V lost 3 bases, J lost 7 bases, and 7 bases stayed unmatched. The CDR3 contains 15 residues. The CDR3 sequence is CASSIGLAGGREQYF. For the CDR3, the DNA is TGTGCCAGTAGTATTGGTCTAGCGGGAGGGCGAGAGCAGTACTTC.

The chain employs TRBV2 and TRBJ2-5; TRBD2 agrees at 8 bases. The CDR3 loop spans 16 amino acids. Germline lookup yields CDR1 SNHLY and CDR2 FYNNEI. The trim removed 1 base at V and 5 bases at J, leaving 9 bases unmatched. CDR3 DNA: TGTGCCAGCAGTGAAGGGCTAGCGGGCGGTTGGGAGACCCAGTACTTC. Amino acid sequence: CASSEGLAGGWETQYF.

This clone was observed a few times. J is TRBJ1-3 and V is TRBV9; D gene unclear. Trimming left V 3 bases short and J 0 bases short, with 10 bases between. The CDR3 has 15 residues. CDR1 is SGDLS and CDR2 is YYNGEE in the germline V gene. The CDR3 bases are TGTGCCAGCAGCGAAGGGTTGAGCTCTGGAAACACCATATATTTT. Residues: CASSEGLSSGNTIYF. Variable domain in full (rest from reference TRBV9 and TRBJ1-3): DSGVTQTPKHLITATGQRVTLRCSPRSGDLSVYWYQQSLDQGLQFLIQYYNGEERAKGNILERFSAQQFPDLHSELNLSSLELGDSALYFCASSEGLSSGNTIYFGEGSWLTVV.

In its sample, this clone was seen once. V usage is TRBV6-6 and J usage is TRBJ1-2, with unresolved D. The CDR3 is 15 amino acids. The germline gives CDR1 MNHNY, CDR2 SVGAGI (reference sequence). Trimming took 3 bases from V and 8 from J, leaving 19 bases between them. As DNA, the CDR3 is TGTGCCAGCAGTTATGCGGGTTTGGGCGGGTCAGGCTACACCTTC. It codes for CASSYAGLGGSGYTF.

With respect to this clone: Different DNA sequences within this sample yield the same CDR3. The rearrangement links TRBV5-6 to TRBJ2-5; D remains ambiguous. The CDR3 runs 11 residues. V was trimmed by 4 bases and J by 5 bases, leaving 6 bases between them. Looked up from germline, CDR1 is SGHDT and CDR2 is YYEEEE. The CDR3 DNA sequence: TGTGCCAGCAGCCTATCGGAGACCCAGTACTTC. Protein sequence: CASSLSETQYF.

CDR3 nucleotide sequence: TGTGCCAGCAGCTTAAACGGGCCAGGGACAGATACGCAGTATTTT. This encodes CASSLNGPGTDTQYF. The chain uses TRBV7-2 and TRBJ2-3, with D tentatively TRBD1 (5 bases). CDR3 length equals 15 residues. Deletions cut 2 bases from V and 3 bases from J, with 12 bases between. Germline lookup yields CDR1 SGHTA and CDR2 FQGNSA.

The chain has TRBV5-1 and TRBJ2-1; perhaps TRBD2 as D (6 bases). The V gene lost 1 base and the J gene lost 5 bases, with 13 bases spanning the gap. CDR1 is SGHRS and CDR2 is YFSETQ in the germline V gene. This CDR3 contains 15 residues. The CDR3: CASSLLASADNEQFF. The CDR3 DNA is TGCGCCAGCAGCTTGCTGGCTAGCGCCGACAATGAGCAGTTCTTC.

The chain joins TRBV4-2 to TRBJ1-1, with 10 bases identical to TRBD1. V gave up 4 bases and J gave up 8 bases; unmatched junction bases: 4. In germline, CDR1 is LGHNA, CDR2 YNFKEQ. This CDR3 is 13 amino acids long. For the CDR3, the DNA is TGTGCCAGCAGCCTTGGACAGGGGGAAGAAGCTTTCTTT. It yields the protein CASSLGQGEEAFF.

This sequence joins TRBV25-1 and TRBJ1-1, with D perhaps matching TRBD1 (6 bases). V lost 2 bases and J lost 4, with 20 bases in between. The CDR3 is made up of 17 amino acids. Germline V gene lookup returns CDR1 MGHDK and CDR2 SYGVNS. As DNA, the CDR3 is TGTGCCAGCAGTGAAAGGGCCGGTGGGCAGGGGAGCACTGAAGCTTTCTTT. The encoded protein is CASSERAGGQGSTEAFF.

The V and J genes are TRBV18 and TRBJ2-1, with 11 bases lining up with TRBD2. Germline-derived CDR1 and CDR2 are KGHSH and LQKENI. The CDR3 spans 14 residues. V was clipped by 3 bases and J by 12 bases; unmatched bases: 7. The CDR3 region is CASSPLAGGGGQFF. CDR3 DNA: TGTGCCAGCTCACCCCTAGCGGGAGGTGGAGGGCAGTTCTTC.

This chain links TRBV18 with TRBJ2-3; D is undetermined. Trimming took 3 bases from V and 1 from J, leaving 11 bases between them. Germline loops: CDR1 KGHSH, CDR2 LQKENI. The CDR3 spans 15 residues. The CDR3 DNA follows: TGTGCCAGCTCACCCCAGGAGACCCGCACAGATACGCAGTATTTT. Its protein product is CASSPQETRTDTQYF.

The rearrangement uses TRBV23-1 and TRBJ1-4, with D tentatively TRBD1 (6 bases). TRBV23-1 counts as an open reading frame of uncertain function. The CDR3 is 18 amino acids. The germline V and J ends were trimmed by 3 bases and 7 bases, with 24 bases remaining between them. The CDR3 is CASSHSPGGAGEGEKLFF. Here the CDR3 DNA reads TGCGCCAGCAGTCATTCCCCCGGCGGGGCAGGGGAAGGTGAAAAACTGTTTTTT.

This chain joins TRBV5-4 and TRBJ2-3; D is perhaps TRBD2 (6 bases). The CDR3 length is 13 residues. Trimming took 5 bases from V and 1 from J, leaving 8 bases between them. From germline, CDR1 is SGHNT and CDR2 YYREEE (reference sequence). The CDR3 protein is CASRVAGTDTQYF. The CDR3 DNA reads as TGTGCCAGCAGAGTAGCGGGCACAGATACGCAGTATTTT.

This clone came up once. This chain connects TRBV7-9 to TRBJ2-2; D may be TRBD2 (6 bases). The CDR3 covers 15 residues. Germline V gene lookup returns CDR1 SEHNR and CDR2 FQNEAQ (reference sequence). Trimming took 0 bases from V and 4 from J, leaving 9 bases between them. The CDR3 region has the DNA TGTGCCAGCAGCTTAGCAGGCGGGGTCACCGGGGAGCTGTTTTTT. Its protein product is CASSLAGGVTGELFF.

V is TRBV6-1 and J is TRBJ2-3; TRBD1 might be the D (7 bases). Germline CDR1 MNHNS, CDR2 SASEGT. CDR3 length: 17 amino acids. Trimming removed 0 bases from V and 3 bases from J, with 16 bases in between. As DNA, the CDR3 is TGTGCCAGCAGTGAAGCCGCTGGAGGGGGCTGGACAGATACGCAGTATTTT. It is translated as CASSEAAGGGWTDTQYF.

This rearrangement joins TRBV7-9 to TRBJ2-5; D ambiguous. Germline V gene data show CDR1 as SEHNR and CDR2 as FQNEAQ (reference sequence). V was pared by 5 bases and J by 0 bases, with 4 bases between. The CDR3 is 12 amino acids. In DNA, the CDR3 is TGTGCCAGCAGCATCAACCAAGAGACCCAGTACTTC. It yields the protein CASSINQETQYF.

The V and J genes are TRBV28 and TRBJ1-2; D might be TRBD1 (6 bases). V was shortened by 6 bases and J by 3 bases, with 17 bases between the two germline ends. Germline values: CDR1 MDHEN, CDR2 SYDVKM. The CDR3 totals 15 residues. The CDR3 protein is CASSQDRTTYYGYTF. The CDR3 nucleotides are TGTGCCAGCAGCCAAGACAGGACCACTTACTATGGCTACACCTTC.

The genes are TRBV9 and TRBJ2-2, with 10 bases fitting TRBD2. The CDR3 is made up of 17 amino acids. The V gene end was trimmed by 3 bases and the J gene end by 2 bases; junction bases not matched to a gene: 7. Per the germline V gene, CDR1 is SGDLS and CDR2 is YYNGEE. The CDR3 sequence is CASSASSGGLNTGELFF. The CDR3 bases are TGTGCCAGCAGCGCGTCTAGCGGGGGCCTAAACACCGGGGAGCTGTTTTTT.

This clone came up once. The CDR3 loop is CASSSRGPETQYF. In DNA form, the CDR3 reads TGTGCCAGCAGCTCCAGGGGGCCCGAGACCCAGTACTTC. The chain recombines TRBV7-2 with TRBJ2-5; 8 bases are a match to TRBD1. The J segment lost 5 bases and the V segment lost 4 bases, leaving 3 bases of the junction unmatched. The CDR3 is 13 residues long. Germline assignment: CDR1 SGHTA and CDR2 FQGNSA. The full variable domain, in which reference TRBV7-2 and TRBJ2-5 provide the parts outside the CDR3, is GAGVSQSPSNKVTEKGKDVELRCDPISGHTALYWYRQSLGQGLEFLIYFQGNSAPDKSGLPSDRFSAERTGGSVSTLTIQRTQQEDSAVYLCASSSRGPETQYFGPGTRLLVL.